This T cell receptor (beta chain) was captured by sequencing in a study of blood T cell repertoires in COVID-19. On the study more broadly: The samples span acute and convalescent COVID-19 from the United States, Italy and Spain. T cells, B-cell-depleted T cells, or PBMCs provided the cDNA or gDNA that served as material.

Methods used by the authors: Amplification from reference gene primers served as the basis for estimated nucleated cell counts. The table came from immunoSEQ multiplex PCR; TCRdb's copy has only in-frame clones and leaves some out. V, J and clone size are taken as reported in that table, and D and trimming were inferred from the DNA itself. Found here are a few hundred thousand clones, more than 75% of them singletons; the top ten hold 1.5% to 2%. Germline V CDR1 and CDR2: SGHKS, YYEKEE (reference sequence). The CDR3 is made up of 14 amino acids. Trimming left V 0 bases short and J 2 bases short, with 8 bases between.

Sequencing input: PBMCs or T cells enriched from blood (not recorded which). The rearrangement uses TRBV5-5 and TRBJ1-2, with unresolved D. The sequence was collected from a woman aged 40 to 49 who had recovered from COVID-19. Here the CDR3 DNA reads TGTGCCAGCAGCTTGGGATACACGAACTATGGCTACACCTTC. It is translated as CASSLGYTNYGYTF. Based on the CDR3 plus reference TRBV5-5 and TRBJ1-2, the full variable domain is DAGVTQSPTHLIKTRGQQVTLRCSPISGHKSVSWYQQVLGQGPQFIFQYYEKEERGRGNFPDRFSARQFPNYSSELNVNALLLGDSALYLCASSLGYTNYGYTFGSGTRLTVV.